One and the same sample provided the 25 T cell receptor beta chains below, sequenced in a study of T cell responses to AZD1222 COVID-19 vaccine. Method: immunoSEQ multiplex PCR; TCRdb's copy keeps in-frame clones and lacks some. The repertoire holds around 140,000 clones, with about 91% as singletons. The input for sequencing was peripheral blood, taken on day 0 of AZD1222 vaccination. All receptors come from an adult in good health.

The rearrangement joins TRBV4-3 to TRBJ2-1; D is perhaps TRBD2 (5 bases). The germline gives CDR1 LGHNA, CDR2 YSLEER. CDR3 length: 15 residues. The V gene lost 0 bases and the J gene lost 6 bases, with 12 bases spanning the gap. The CDR3 coding sequence is TGCGCCAGCAGCCAAGAGGCGGGCGCGGTCAATGAGCAGTTCTTC. Protein product: CASSQEAGAVNEQFF.

This chain uses TRBV11-2 with TRBJ2-3, with TRBD2 matching 8 bases. The CDR3 consists of 15 residues. Germline assignment: CDR1 SGHAT and CDR2 FQNNGV. The junction had 6 bases not matched to a gene; V was cut back by 6 bases and J by 1 base. The CDR3 here is CASRRAGVGTDTQYF. The CDR3 DNA reads as TGTGCCAGCAGACGAGCGGGAGTAGGCACAGATACGCAGTATTTT.

The gene calls are TRBV3-1 (or the pseudogene TRBV3-2) and TRBJ1-1; D is uncertain. CDR3 size: 15 residues. V lost 2 bases to trimming and J lost 9 bases, with 19 bases between them. Germline values: CDR1 LGHDT, CDR2 YNNKEL (reference sequence). CDR3 nucleotides: TGTGCCAGCAGCCAACTCCTTCGCCGGCCGAACAAAGCTTTCTTT. It is translated as CASSQLLRRPNKAFF.

V and J are TRBV6-4 and TRBJ2-3; 12 bases fit TRBD2. The CDR3 consists of 17 residues. V dropped 0 bases and J dropped 4; count of bases not matched to a gene: 5. Germline V gene sequence: CDR1 MRHNA, CDR2 SNTAGT. CDR3 sequence reads: CASSDSPTSGGADTQYF. In DNA, the CDR3 is TGTGCCAGCAGTGACTCTCCGACTAGCGGGGGAGCAGATACGCAGTATTTT.

The chain joins TRBV11-2 to TRBJ2-7; D not certain. Trimming took off 0 bases at V and 1 base at J, with 16 bases between the two ends. The CDR3 runs 17 residues. Germline CDR1 reads SGHAT; CDR2 reads FQNNGV. The chain's CDR3 is CASSLDLLQDNSYEQYF. The CDR3 coding sequence is TGTGCCAGCAGCTTAGATCTGCTCCAGGATAATTCCTACGAGCAGTACTTC.

This chain uses TRBV27 with TRBJ1-6, with D possibly TRBD1 on 5 matching bases. Trimming removed 5 bases at V and 5 bases at J, with 13 bases between. Per germline, CDR1 MNHEY and CDR2 SMNVEV (reference sequence). CDR3 length: 15 residues. CDR3 residues: CASSRVPGHNSPLHF. The CDR3, as DNA: TGTGCCAGCAGTAGAGTGCCGGGGCATAATTCACCCCTCCACTTT.

This sequence joins TRBV7-8 and TRBJ2-7; 10 nucleotides agree with TRBD1. The length of the CDR3 is 15 residues. V shed 5 bases, J shed 3 bases, and the junction held 7 bases outside the gene matches. Germline CDR1 is SGHVS and CDR2 is FQNEAQ. CDR3 residues: CASSTPRTGGYEQYF. The CDR3 nucleotides read TGTGCCAGCAGCACACCGAGGACAGGGGGCTACGAGCAGTACTTC.

The chain joins TRBV28 to TRBJ1-5, with a weak D call TRBD1 (6 bases). The ends were cut back, 3 bases at V and 3 bases at J, with 15 bases in the middle. This CDR3 has 16 amino acids. Germline V gene lookup returns CDR1 MDHEN and CDR2 SYDVKM. This chain's CDR3 is CASSLGAVSFNQPQHF. The CDR3 region has the DNA TGTGCCAGCAGTTTGGGGGCAGTCTCCTTCAATCAGCCCCAGCATTTT.

The rearrangement links TRBV27 to TRBJ2-7, with D perhaps TRBD2 (5 bases). The germline V gene has CDR1 MNHEY and CDR2 SMNVEV (reference sequence). V was clipped by 7 bases and J by 5 bases, with 12 bases between them. This CDR3 comprises 12 residues. CDR3 sequence (DNA): TGTGCCAGCATCGGGGTGGGGAACGAGCAGTACTTC. Translating gives CASIGVGNEQYF.

The CDR3: CAAVGGDSYEQYF. The CDR3 bases are TGTGCCGCCGTGGGGGGGGATTCCTACGAGCAGTACTTC. This chain connects TRBV10-3 to TRBJ2-7; TRBD2 matches at 7 bases. Per germline, CDR1 ENHRY and CDR2 SYGVKD. The CDR3 sequence is 13 residues long. J gave up 1 base and V 11 bases, and 8 bases lay outside the gene matches.

The V gene is TRBV11-3, the J gene TRBJ2-3; D remains unclear. The CDR3 totals 13 residues. CDR1 is SGHNT, CDR2 YENEEA, per germline. V was cut by 1 base and J by 4 bases, with 6 bases left in between. In DNA form, the CDR3 reads TGTGCCAGCAGCTTAGGGGGTCCAGATACGCAGTATTTT. Translated, it gives CASSLGGPDTQYF. The whole variable domain, filled in from reference TRBV11-3 and TRBJ2-3, reads EAGVVQSPRYKIIEKKQPVAFWCNPISGHNTLYWYLQNLGQGPELLIRYENEEAVDDSQLPKDRFSAERLKGVDSTLKIQPAELGDSAVYLCASSLGGPDTQYFGPGTRLTVL.

J is TRBJ2-7 and V is TRBV5-4; 11 nucleotides match TRBD1. Trimming took 5 bases from V and 5 from J; bases not matched to a gene: 12. Looked up from germline, CDR1 is SGHNT and CDR2 is YYREEE (reference sequence). The CDR3 covers 16 residues. CDR3 protein: CASSRTAGQGGDEQYF. Written as DNA, the CDR3 is TGTGCCAGCAGTCGGACCGCGGGACAGGGGGGCGACGAGCAGTACTTC.

The chain couples TRBV19 to TRBJ1-1; D is possibly TRBD1 (5 bases). In germline, CDR1 is LNHDA, CDR2 SQIVND (reference sequence). The CDR3 consists of 15 residues. Trimming stripped 4 bases from V and 1 base from J, with 13 bases between. The CDR3 DNA follows: TGTGCCAGTAGTACAGGGACGTGGGCGAACACTGAAGCTTTCTTT. This gives the protein CASSTGTWANTEAFF.

The rearrangement uses TRBV28 and TRBJ2-1, with D hard to call. The CDR3 runs 11 residues. CDR1 is MDHEN, CDR2 SYDVKM, per germline. Trimming cost V 10 bases and J 5 bases, with 9 bases left between them. DNA of the CDR3: TGTGCCACCATCCCCAACAATGAGCAGTTCTTC. Its protein is CATIPNNEQFF.

The genes are TRBV9 and TRBJ1-2; 10 nucleotides line up with TRBD1. CDR3 length equals 17 residues. Germline CDR1 and CDR2: SGDLS and YYNGEE. Trimming at V came to 0 bases and at J to 7 bases, leaving 12 bases not matched to a gene. The DNA for the CDR3 is TGTGCCAGCAGCGTAGCCTTAAACCCTCGGGACAGGGGTGGCTACACCTTC. It is translated as CASSVALNPRDRGGYTF. Full variable domain (rest looked up from reference TRBV9 and TRBJ1-2): DSGVTQTPKHLITATGQRVTLRCSPRSGDLSVYWYQQSLDQGLQFLIQYYNGEERAKGNILERFSAQQFPDLHSELNLSSLELGDSALYFCASSVALNPRDRGGYTFGSGTRLTVV.

The chain has TRBV11-2 and TRBJ1-4, with 8 nucleotides matching TRBD1. CDR3 length: 15 residues. Unmatched junction bases numbered 10, after V lost 5 bases and J lost 8 bases. The germline CDR1 and CDR2 sequences are SGHAT and FQNNGV. CDR3 sequence: CASSETQGAGEKLFF. The CDR3, as DNA: TGTGCCAGCAGCGAGACCCAGGGGGCTGGCGAAAAACTGTTTTTT.

The rearrangement joins TRBV6-4 to TRBJ2-1; 12 nucleotides agree with TRBD2. The J segment lost 6 bases and the V segment lost 5 bases, leaving 2 bases of the junction unmatched. Germline assignment: CDR1 MRHNA and CDR2 SNTAGT. CDR3 length equals 14 residues. CDR3 sequence reads: CASSRLAGVNEQFF. DNA of the CDR3: TGTGCCAGCAGTCGACTAGCGGGAGTCAATGAGCAGTTCTTC.

The rearrangement links TRBV27 to TRBJ1-4; the D gene is possibly TRBD1 (6 bases). Germline loops: CDR1 MNHEY, CDR2 SMNVEV (reference sequence). The CDR3 length is 16 residues. V was cut by 5 bases and J by 0 bases, with 13 bases left in between. CDR3 sequence (DNA): TGTGCCAGCAGTACGGACAGCCCTGCAACTAATGAAAAACTGTTTTTT. Amino acid sequence: CASSTDSPATNEKLFF.

This clone was seen just once. CDR3 sequence (DNA): TGTGCCAGCAGCCCCGGGGGAGACCTCCACTTT. It codes for CASSPGGDLHF. The rearrangement joins TRBV9 to TRBJ1-6; D might be TRBD1 (5 bases). The germline V gene encodes CDR1 SGDLS and CDR2 YYNGEE. Trimming removed 4 bases from V and 15 bases from J, with 11 bases in between. This CDR3 is built from 11 residues.

The CDR3 is CASSLRHSGANVLTF. CDR3 bases: TGTGCCAGCAGCCTCCGTCATTCTGGGGCCAACGTCCTGACTTTC. The rearrangement uses TRBV11-3 and TRBJ2-6; no firm D call. The CDR3 extends over 15 amino acids. Trimming removed 5 bases from V and 1 base from J, with 9 bases in between. Germline CDR1 SGHNT, CDR2 YENEEA.

The rearrangement uses TRBV19 and TRBJ1-4; D gene unclear. Germline loops: CDR1 LNHDA, CDR2 SQIVND (reference sequence). V was trimmed by 3 bases and J by 0 bases, leaving 11 bases between them. The CDR3 is 16 residues long. As DNA, the CDR3 is TGTGCCAGTAGTATCCCAGCCGGGGCAACTAATGAAAAACTGTTTTTT. Translated: CASSIPAGATNEKLFF.

The rearrangement links TRBV19 to TRBJ2-7; TRBD1 is a possible D gene (6 bases). The V end was cut by 2 bases, the J end by 4 bases, with 15 bases between. Germline CDR1 LNHDA, CDR2 SQIVND (reference sequence). The CDR3 has 15 amino acids. The CDR3, as DNA: TGTGCCAGTAGTATACGGGCAGGGGCCCCTTACGAGCAGTACTTC. It yields the protein CASSIRAGAPYEQYF.

The chain couples TRBV27 to TRBJ1-5; 7 bases agree with TRBD1. V lost 4 bases and J lost 4; bases outside the gene matches: 7. The CDR3 runs to 15 residues. Germline CDR1 is MNHEY and CDR2 is SMNVEV (reference sequence). The CDR3 DNA sequence: TGTGCCAGCAGTTCGACAGGGAGGGGAAATCAGCCCCAGCATTTT. Translated, it gives CASSSTGRGNQPQHF.

Only one count was recorded for this clone. This chain joins TRBV11-2 and TRBJ2-7, with a tentative D call TRBD1 (6 bases). Germline values: CDR1 SGHAT, CDR2 FQNNGV. The CDR3 is 14 amino acids. V lost 5 bases, J lost 2 bases, and 13 bases lay in between. The CDR3 coding sequence is TGTGCCAGCAGCCAAGGGACATTTCCCTACGAGCAGTACTTC. Translating gives CASSQGTFPYEQYF.

The CDR3 region is CASSLPGGGAEAFF. CDR3 in DNA: TGTGCCAGCAGCTTACCCGGGGGGGGCGCTGAAGCTTTCTTT. The chain is built from TRBV7-9 and TRBJ1-1; D is perhaps TRBD1 (6 bases). CDR1 is SEHNR and CDR2 is FQNEAQ in the germline V gene (reference sequence). The V end was cut by 2 bases, the J end by 6 bases, with 13 bases between. The length of the CDR3 is 14 residues.